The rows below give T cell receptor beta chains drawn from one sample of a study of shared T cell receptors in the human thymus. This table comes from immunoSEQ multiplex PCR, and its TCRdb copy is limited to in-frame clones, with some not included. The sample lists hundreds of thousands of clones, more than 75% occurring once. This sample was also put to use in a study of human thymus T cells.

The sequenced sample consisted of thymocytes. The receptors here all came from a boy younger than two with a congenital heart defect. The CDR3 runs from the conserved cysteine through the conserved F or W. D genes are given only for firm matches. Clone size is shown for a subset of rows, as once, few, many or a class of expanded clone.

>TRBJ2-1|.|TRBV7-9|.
CASSFRTAGTEQFF
TGTGCCAGCAGCTTTCGGACCGCGGGCACTGAGCAGTTCTTC
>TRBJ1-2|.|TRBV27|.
CASSKAGRYGYTF
TGTGCCAGCAGTAAGGCAGGGCGGTATGGCTACACCTTC
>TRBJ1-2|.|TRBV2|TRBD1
CASINLQGSRGYTF
TGTGCCAGCATTAATTTACAGGGGTCTCGGGGCTACACCTTC
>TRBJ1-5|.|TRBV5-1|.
CASSLWGQEGNQPQHF
TGCGCCAGCAGCTTATGGGGGCAGGAGGGCAATCAGCCCCAGCATTTT
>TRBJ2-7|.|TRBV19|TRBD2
CASSIDHNPRGGSEQYF
TGTGCCAGTAGTATAGATCATAATCCGAGGGGAGGGAGCGAGCAGTACTTC
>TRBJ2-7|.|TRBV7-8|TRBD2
CASSLGTSGRVSYEQYF
TGTGCCAGCAGCTTAGGGACTAGCGGGAGGGTCTCCTACGAGCAGTACTTC
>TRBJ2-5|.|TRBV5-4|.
CASSLRAAGETQYF
TGTGCCAGCAGCTTGCGGGCGGCGGGGGAGACCCAGTACTTC
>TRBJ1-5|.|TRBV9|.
CASSAGPYSNQPQHF
TGTGCCAGCAGCGCGGGTCCGTATAGCAATCAGCCCCAGCATTTT
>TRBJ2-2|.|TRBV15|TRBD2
CATSRDPPSGRGNRIAGELFF
TGTGCCACCAGCAGAGATCCCCCTAGCGGGAGGGGGAACAGGATCGCCGGGGAGCTGTTTTTT
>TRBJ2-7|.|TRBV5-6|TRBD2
CASSFRAGGDYEQYF
TGTGCCAGCAGCTTTCGAGCGGGAGGGGACTACGAGCAGTACTTC
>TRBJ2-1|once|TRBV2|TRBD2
CASRHYGTSGDNEQFF
TGTGCCAGCAGGCACTACGGGACTAGCGGAGACAATGAGCAGTTCTTC
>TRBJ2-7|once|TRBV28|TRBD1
CASSPWTGYEQYF
TGTGCCAGCAGTCCCTGGACAGGGTACGAGCAGTACTTC
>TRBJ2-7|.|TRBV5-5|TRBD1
CASSLYRTGGINEQYF
TGTGCCAGCAGCTTGTACCGGACAGGGGGCATCAACGAGCAGTACTTC
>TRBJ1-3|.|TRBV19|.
CASTYRPGNTIYF
TGTGCCAGTACCTACAGGCCTGGAAACACCATATATTTT
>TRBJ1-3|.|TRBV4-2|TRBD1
CASSQDRQGICTIYF
TGTGCCAGCAGCCAAGATCGACAGGGGATTTGCACCATATATTTT
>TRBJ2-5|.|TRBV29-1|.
CSAGPRGETQYF
TGCAGCGCTGGGCCTAGGGGGGAGACCCAGTACTTC
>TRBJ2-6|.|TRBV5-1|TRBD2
CASSFTRGFGANVLTF
TGCGCCAGCAGCTTCACGCGGGGGTTTGGGGCCAACGTCCTGACTTTC
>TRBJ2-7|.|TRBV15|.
CATSDRGYEQYF
TGTGCCACCAGCGACCGAGGCTACGAGCAGTACTTC
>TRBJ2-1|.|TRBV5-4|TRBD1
CASSLGGDRENNEQFF
TGTGCCAGCAGCTTGGGAGGGGACAGAGAAAACAATGAGCAGTTCTTC
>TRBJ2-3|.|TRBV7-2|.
CASSLQGNTQYF
TGTGCCAGCAGCTTACAGGGGAATACGCAGTATTTT
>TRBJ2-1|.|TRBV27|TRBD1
CASSLSGTGNRSCSYNEQFF
TGTGCCAGCAGTTTATCCGGGACAGGGAACCGCTCCTGCTCCTACAATGAGCAGTTCTTC
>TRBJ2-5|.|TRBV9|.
CASSPRGEETQYF
TGTGCCAGCAGCCCGAGAGGAGAAGAGACCCAGTACTTC
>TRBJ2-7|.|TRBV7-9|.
CASSPGAYEQYF
TGTGCCAGCAGCCCCGGGGCCTACGAGCAGTACTTC
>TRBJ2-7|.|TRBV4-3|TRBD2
CASSQGGTSGSNEQYF
TGCGCCAGCAGCCAAGGTGGAACTAGCGGGAGCAACGAGCAGTACTTC
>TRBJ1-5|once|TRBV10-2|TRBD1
CASSNDRGAPNQPQHF
TGCGCCAGCAGTAACGACAGGGGCGCTCCCAATCAGCCCCAGCATTTT
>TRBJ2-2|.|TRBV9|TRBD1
CASSVGAEDRGRPGELFF
TGTGCCAGCAGCGTAGGGGCGGAGGACAGGGGGCGTCCCGGGGAGCTGTTTTTT
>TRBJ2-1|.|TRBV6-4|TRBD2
CASSLLAVAYNEQFF
TGTGCCAGCAGTCTCCTAGCGGTGGCTTACAATGAGCAGTTCTTC
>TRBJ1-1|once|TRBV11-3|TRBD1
CASTNRGPEAFF
TGTGCCAGCACGAACAGGGGGCCTGAAGCTTTCTTT
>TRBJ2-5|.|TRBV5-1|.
CASSLGRRIQETQYF
TGCGCCAGCAGCTTGGGTAGGAGGATCCAAGAGACCCAGTACTTC
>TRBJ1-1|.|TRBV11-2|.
CASSLLSSTGTEAFF
TGTGCCAGCAGCTTACTCTCCTCGACTGGGACTGAAGCTTTCTTT
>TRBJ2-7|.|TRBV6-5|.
CASSPGVGTTYEQYF
TGTGCCAGCAGTCCCGGGGTGGGAACCACCTACGAGCAGTACTTC
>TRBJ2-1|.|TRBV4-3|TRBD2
CASSPGTRDEQFF
TGCGCCAGCAGCCCGGGGACTAGGGACGAGCAGTTCTTC
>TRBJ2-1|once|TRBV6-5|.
CASRPGVYNEQFF
TGTGCCAGCAGGCCAGGGGTATACAATGAGCAGTTCTTC
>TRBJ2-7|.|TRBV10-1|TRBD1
CASSESNTGGEGEQYF
TGCGCCAGCAGTGAGTCGAATACAGGGGGCGAAGGCGAGCAGTACTTC
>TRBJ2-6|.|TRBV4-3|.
CASSQEGTSQTSGANVLTF
TGCGCCAGCAGCCAAGAAGGGACAAGTCAAACCTCTGGGGCCAACGTCCTGACTTTC